The clone carrying this TCR beta chain was observed at least ten times. The target antigen is unknown. These data are taken from a study of T cells in Graves' hyperthyroidism and ophthalmopathy. Study-level findings and limits: Separation of ophthalmopathy from stable hyperthyroidism was achieved by a 13 V-J model. Blood also held most thyroid clonotypes expanded beyond 0.001.

It was at first hyperthyroidism diagnosis, before any ophthalmopathy symptoms, that the blood sample was taken. Each 10 ml fresh peripheral blood draw supplied the PBMCs. Per the germline V gene, CDR1 is LNHDA and CDR2 is SQIVND (reference sequence). The CDR3 runs 15 residues. V was shortened by 5 bases and J by 0 bases, with 8 bases between the two germline ends. TCR beta CDR3 sequences were amplified from RNA transcripts. First-round RT-PCR of the TCR CDR3 relied on the HTBI primer set. In TCRdb, the multiplex PCR reads were re-called with MiXCR into one record per CDR3 protein. The data contain about 580,000 distinct CDR3 sequences, approximately 15% of them singletons.

The chain joins TRBV19 to TRBJ1-6; D gene ambiguous. Sequenced input: blood. The source is a woman aged 25 to 39 with Graves' hyperthyroidism that later progressed to Graves' ophthalmopathy. The CDR3 spells CASSREYSYNSPLHF. In nucleotides, the CDR3 is TGTGCCAGTAGTCGCGAGTACTCCTATAATTCACCCCTCCACTTT. Combining the CDR3 with reference TRBV19 and TRBJ1-6 gives the whole variable domain DGGITQSPKYLFRKEGQNVTLSCEQNLNHDAMYWYRQDPGQGLRLIYYSQIVNDFQKGDIAEGYSVSREKKESFPLTVTSAQKNPTAFYLCASSREYSYNSPLHFGNGTRLTVT.